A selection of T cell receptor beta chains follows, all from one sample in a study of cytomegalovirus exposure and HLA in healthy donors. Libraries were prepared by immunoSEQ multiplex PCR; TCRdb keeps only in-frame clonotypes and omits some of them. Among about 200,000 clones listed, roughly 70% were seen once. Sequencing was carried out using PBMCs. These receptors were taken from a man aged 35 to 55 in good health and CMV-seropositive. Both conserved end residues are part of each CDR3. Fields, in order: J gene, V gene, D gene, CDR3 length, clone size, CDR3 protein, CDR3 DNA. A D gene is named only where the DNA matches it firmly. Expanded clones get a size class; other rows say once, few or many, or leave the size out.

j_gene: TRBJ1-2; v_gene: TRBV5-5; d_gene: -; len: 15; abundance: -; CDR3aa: CASSLARFRGGGYTF; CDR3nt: TGTGCCAGCAGCTTGGCCCGGTTCCGAGGTGGAGGCTACACCTTC
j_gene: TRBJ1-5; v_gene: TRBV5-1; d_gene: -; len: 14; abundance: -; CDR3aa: CASSLSGFNQPQHF; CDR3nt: TGCGCCAGCAGCTTGAGCGGGTTCAATCAGCCCCAGCATTTT
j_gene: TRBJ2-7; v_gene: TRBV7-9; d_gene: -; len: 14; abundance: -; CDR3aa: CASSPGQLSYEQYF; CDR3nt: TGTGCCAGCAGCCCAGGACAGCTATCCTACGAGCAGTACTTC
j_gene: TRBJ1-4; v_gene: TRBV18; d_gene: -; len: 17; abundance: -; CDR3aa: CASSQTQTAATNEKLFF; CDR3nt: TGTGCCAGCTCTCAGACCCAGACGGCGGCAACTAATGAAAAACTGTTTTTT
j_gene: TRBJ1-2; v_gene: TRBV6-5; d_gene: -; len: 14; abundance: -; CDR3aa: CASTTQGLNYGYTF; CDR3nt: TGTGCCAGCACCACCCAGGGACTTAACTATGGCTACACCTTC
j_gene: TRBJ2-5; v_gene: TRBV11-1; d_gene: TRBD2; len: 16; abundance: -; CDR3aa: CASSTGRGGTQETQYF; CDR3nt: TGTGCCAGCAGTACTGGTCGGGGGGGCACACAAGAGACCCAGTACTTC
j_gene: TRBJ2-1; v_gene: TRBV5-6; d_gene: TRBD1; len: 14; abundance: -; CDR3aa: CASTWGTGPHEQFF; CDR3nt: TGTGCCAGCACTTGGGGGACAGGACCCCATGAGCAGTTCTTC
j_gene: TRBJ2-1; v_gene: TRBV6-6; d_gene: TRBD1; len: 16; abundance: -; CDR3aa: CASSPSPDRYYNEQFF; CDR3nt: TGTGCCAGCAGCCCCTCCCCGGACAGGTATTACAATGAGCAGTTCTTC
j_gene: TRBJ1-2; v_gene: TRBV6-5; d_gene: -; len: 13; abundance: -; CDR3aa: CASSPGGGYGYTF; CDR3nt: TGTGCCAGCAGTCCCGGGGGTGGGTATGGCTACACCTTC
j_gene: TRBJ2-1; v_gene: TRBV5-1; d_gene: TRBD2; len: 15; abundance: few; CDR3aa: CASSSLRGGDNEQFF; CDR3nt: TGCGCCAGCAGCTCCCTCCGCGGGGGGGACAATGAGCAGTTCTTC
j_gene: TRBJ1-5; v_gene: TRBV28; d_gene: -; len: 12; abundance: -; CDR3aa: CASRAGVQPQHF; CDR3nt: TGTGCCAGCAGGGCAGGGGTTCAGCCCCAGCATTTT
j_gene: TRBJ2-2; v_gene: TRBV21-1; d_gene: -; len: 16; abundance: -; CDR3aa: CASSKRVCGYTGELFF; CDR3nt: TGTGCCAGCAGCAAAAGGGTTTGCGGGTACACCGGGGAGCTGTTTTTT
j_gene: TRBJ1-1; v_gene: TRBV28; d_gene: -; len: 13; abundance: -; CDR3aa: CASSLGRGTEAFF; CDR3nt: TGTGCCAGCAGTTTAGGTCGGGGCACTGAAGCTTTCTTT
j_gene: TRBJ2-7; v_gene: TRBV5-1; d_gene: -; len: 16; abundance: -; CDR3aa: CASSLEGPTGTYEQYF; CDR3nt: TGCGCCAGCAGCTTGGAAGGGCCCACAGGAACCTACGAGCAGTACTTC
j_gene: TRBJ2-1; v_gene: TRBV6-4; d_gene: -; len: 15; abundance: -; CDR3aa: CASSDLGGGVNEQFF; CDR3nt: TGTGCCAGCAGTGATCTAGGGGGGGGCGTAAATGAGCAGTTCTTC
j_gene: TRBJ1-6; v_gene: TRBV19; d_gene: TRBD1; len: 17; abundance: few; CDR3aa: CASNGGQGARYNSPLHF; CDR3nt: TGTGCCAGTAATGGAGGACAGGGGGCTAGGTATAATTCACCCCTCCACTTT
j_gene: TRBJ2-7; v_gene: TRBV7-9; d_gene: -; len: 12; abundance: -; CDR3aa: CSSSLGAGEQYF; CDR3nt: TGTTCCAGCAGCTTGGGGGCGGGCGAGCAGTACTTC
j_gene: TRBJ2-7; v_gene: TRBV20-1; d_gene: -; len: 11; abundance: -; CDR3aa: CSARKEYEQYF; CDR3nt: TGCAGCGCACGGAAGGAGTACGAGCAGTACTTC
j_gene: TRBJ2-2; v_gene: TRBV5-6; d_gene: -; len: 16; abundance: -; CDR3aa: CASSLADHKLTEELFF; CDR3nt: TGTGCCAGCAGCTTGGCCGATCATAAGCTCACCGAGGAGCTGTTTTTT
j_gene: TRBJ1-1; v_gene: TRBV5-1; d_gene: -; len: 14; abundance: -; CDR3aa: CASSTGLANTEAFF; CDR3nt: TGCGCCAGCAGCACGGGACTGGCGAACACTGAAGCTTTCTTT
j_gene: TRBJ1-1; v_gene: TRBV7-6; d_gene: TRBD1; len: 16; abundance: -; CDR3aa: CASSPRTGTLHTEAFF; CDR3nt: TGTGCCAGCAGCCCCCGGACAGGGACCTTACACACTGAAGCTTTCTTT
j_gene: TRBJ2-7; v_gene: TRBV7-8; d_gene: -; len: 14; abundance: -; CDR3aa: CASRSLRGSVEQYF; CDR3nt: TGTGCCAGCAGATCCCTCAGGGGCTCGGTAGAGCAGTACTTC
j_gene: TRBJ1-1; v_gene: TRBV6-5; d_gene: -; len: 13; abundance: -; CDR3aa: CASSATVNTEAFF; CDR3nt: TGTGCCAGCAGTGCGACAGTCAACACTGAAGCTTTCTTT
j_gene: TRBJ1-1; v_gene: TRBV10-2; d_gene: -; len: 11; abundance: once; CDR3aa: CASRRNTEAFF; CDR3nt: TGCGCCAGCAGGCGGAACACTGAAGCTTTCTTT
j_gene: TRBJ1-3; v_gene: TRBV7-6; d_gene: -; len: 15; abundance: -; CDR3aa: CASSTGQLSGNTIYF; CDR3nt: TGTGCCAGCAGCACCGGACAGCTCTCTGGAAACACCATATATTTT
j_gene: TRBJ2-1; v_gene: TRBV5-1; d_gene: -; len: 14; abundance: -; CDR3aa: CASRDSTSYNEQFF; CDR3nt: TGCGCCAGCAGAGATAGCACCTCCTACAATGAGCAGTTCTTC
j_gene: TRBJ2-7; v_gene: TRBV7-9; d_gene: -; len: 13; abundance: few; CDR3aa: CASSSGPGNEQYF; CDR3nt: TGTGCCAGCAGCTCTGGTCCCGGGAACGAGCAGTACTTC
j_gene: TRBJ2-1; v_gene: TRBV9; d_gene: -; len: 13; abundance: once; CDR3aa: CASSVGYRNEQFF; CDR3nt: TGTGCCAGCAGCGTAGGTTACAGGAATGAGCAGTTCTTC
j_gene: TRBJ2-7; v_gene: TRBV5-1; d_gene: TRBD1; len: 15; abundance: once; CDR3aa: CASSLGTGGLDEQYF; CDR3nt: TGCGCCAGCAGCTTGGGGACAGGGGGCTTAGACGAGCAGTACTTC
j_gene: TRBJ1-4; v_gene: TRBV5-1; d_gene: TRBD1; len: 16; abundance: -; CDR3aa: CASSPGGQGGDEKLFF; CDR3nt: TGCGCCAGCAGCCCTGGAGGACAGGGTGGGGATGAAAAACTGTTTTTT
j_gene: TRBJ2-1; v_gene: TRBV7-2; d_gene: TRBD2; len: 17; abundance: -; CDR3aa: CASSLRLAGGPYNEQFF; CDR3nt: TGTGCCAGCAGCTTACGACTAGCGGGGGGACCCTACAATGAGCAGTTCTTC
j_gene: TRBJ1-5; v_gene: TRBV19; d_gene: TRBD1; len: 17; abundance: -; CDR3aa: CASRPGQGAYSNQPQHF; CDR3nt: TGTGCCAGTCGGCCGGGACAGGGGGCTTATAGCAATCAGCCCCAGCATTTT
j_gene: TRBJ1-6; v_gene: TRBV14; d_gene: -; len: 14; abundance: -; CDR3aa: CASSQGRENSPLHF; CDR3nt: TGTGCCAGCAGCCAAGGCAGGGAAAATTCACCCCTCCACTTT
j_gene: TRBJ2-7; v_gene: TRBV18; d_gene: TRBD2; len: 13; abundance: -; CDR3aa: CASSPAGAYEQYF; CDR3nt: TGTGCCAGCTCTCCGGCGGGGGCCTACGAGCAGTACTTC
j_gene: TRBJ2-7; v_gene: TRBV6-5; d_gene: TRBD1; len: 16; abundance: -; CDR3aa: CASSYSIHGTAYEQYF; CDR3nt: TGTGCCAGCAGTTACTCGATCCACGGGACAGCCTACGAGCAGTACTTC
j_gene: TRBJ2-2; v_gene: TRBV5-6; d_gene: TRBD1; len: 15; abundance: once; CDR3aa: CASSFGTGETGELFF; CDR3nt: TGTGCCAGCAGCTTTGGGACAGGGGAAACCGGGGAGCTGTTTTTT
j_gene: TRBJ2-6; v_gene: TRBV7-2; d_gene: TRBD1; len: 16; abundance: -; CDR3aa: CASSSSGGTGANVLTF; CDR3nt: TGTGCCAGCAGCTCCTCAGGGGGCACTGGGGCCAACGTCCTGACTTTC
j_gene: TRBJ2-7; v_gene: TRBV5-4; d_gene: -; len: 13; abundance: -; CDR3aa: CASSLYSSYEQYF; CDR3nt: TGTGCCAGCAGCTTGTACAGCTCCTACGAGCAGTACTTC
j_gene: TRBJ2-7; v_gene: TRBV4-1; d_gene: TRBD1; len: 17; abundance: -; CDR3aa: CASSLEGAGQGAYEQYF; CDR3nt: TGCGCCAGCAGCCTGGAAGGCGCGGGACAGGGGGCCTACGAGCAGTACTTC
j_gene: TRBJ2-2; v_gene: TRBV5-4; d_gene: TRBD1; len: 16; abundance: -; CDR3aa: CASSLADRGNTGELFF; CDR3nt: TGTGCCAGCAGCCTCGCGGACAGGGGGAACACCGGGGAGCTGTTTTTT
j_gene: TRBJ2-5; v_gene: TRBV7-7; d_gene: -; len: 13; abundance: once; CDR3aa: CASSLGGEETQYF; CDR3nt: TGTGCCAGCAGCTTAGGGGGGGAAGAGACCCAGTACTTC
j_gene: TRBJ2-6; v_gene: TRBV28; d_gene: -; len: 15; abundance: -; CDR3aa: CASSLDQTGANVLTF; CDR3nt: TGTGCCAGCAGTTTAGATCAGACTGGGGCCAACGTCCTGACTTTC
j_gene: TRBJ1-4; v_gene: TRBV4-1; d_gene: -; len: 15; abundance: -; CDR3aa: CASSQEGGFNEKLFF; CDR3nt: TGCGCCAGCAGCCAAGAGGGGGGATTCAATGAAAAACTGTTTTTT
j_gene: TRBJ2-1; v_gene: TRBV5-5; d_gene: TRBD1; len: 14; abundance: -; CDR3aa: CASSRTGGFNEQFF; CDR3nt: TGTGCCAGCAGTCGGACAGGGGGCTTCAATGAGCAGTTCTTC
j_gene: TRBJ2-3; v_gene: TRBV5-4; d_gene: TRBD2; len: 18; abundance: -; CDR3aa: CASSTPGLAGGPSDTQYF; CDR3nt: TGTGCCAGCAGCACCCCGGGACTAGCGGGGGGGCCCTCAGATACGCAGTATTTT
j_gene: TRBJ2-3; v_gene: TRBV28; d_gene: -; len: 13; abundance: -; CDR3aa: CASRTGPTDTQYF; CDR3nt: TGTGCCAGCAGAACAGGCCCCACAGATACGCAGTATTTT
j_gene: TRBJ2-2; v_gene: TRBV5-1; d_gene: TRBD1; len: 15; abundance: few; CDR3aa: CASSLEGGDTGELFF; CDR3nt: TGCGCCAGCAGCTTGGAAGGGGGCGACACCGGGGAGCTGTTTTTT
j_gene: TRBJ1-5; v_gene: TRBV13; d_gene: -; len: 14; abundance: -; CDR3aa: CASSSTPSNQPQHF; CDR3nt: TGTGCCAGCAGCTCGACACCCTCTAATCAGCCCCAGCATTTT